These 12 T cell receptor beta chains originate from one sample sequenced in a study of blood T cells in healthy people across ages. The authors ran a second PCR of roughly 6 to 12 cycles using a sample-barcoded 5' primer and a J-beta primer mix. Via MiXCR, TCRdb re-called the 5' RACE reads, giving one row per CDR3 protein. The sample comprises about 2 million distinct CDR3 sequences, just under 50% of which are singletons, and around 2.1% rests with the top ten. Sequencing used blood. The receptor source for this set is a woman between 40 and 50 years old in good health.

The rearrangement uses TRBV9 and TRBJ2-7, with D maybe TRBD2 (5 bases). The ends were cut back, 4 bases at V and 4 bases at J, with 18 bases in the middle. Germline CDR1 SGDLS, CDR2 YYNGEE. The CDR3 is 15 residues long. The CDR3 reads CASSPDEGRTYEQYF. CDR3 nucleotide sequence: TGTGCCAGCAGCCCCGATGAGGGCAGGACTTACGAGCAGTACTTC.

This clonotype was seen a handful of times. The chain employs TRBV20-1 and TRBJ1-5; maybe TRBD1 (6 bases). The CDR3 totals 15 residues. Per germline, CDR1 DFQATT and CDR2 SNEGSKA (reference sequence). Trimming shortened V by 6 bases and J by 6 bases, and 21 bases separated the two germline ends. CDR3 in DNA: TGCAGTGCAGACAGGACCGGGGCGCGGGGTCAGCCCCAGCATTTT. Translating it yields CSADRTGARGQPQHF.

This clonotype has only one observation. The rearrangement uses TRBV5-1 and TRBJ2-1, with 7 bases lining up with TRBD1. Germline CDR1 is SGHRS and CDR2 is YFSETQ. This CDR3 is built from 16 residues. V was pared by 3 bases and J by 0 bases, with 6 bases of the junction left unmatched. Written as DNA, the CDR3 is TGCGCCAGCAGCTATCTGACAGGGAGCTCCTACAATGAGCAGTTCTTC. Translation: CASSYLTGSSYNEQFF.

This clonotype was seen repeatedly, ten times or more. The V call is TRBV4-1, the J call TRBJ2-7; unclear D gene. The germline V gene has CDR1 MGHRA and CDR2 YSYEKL. CDR3 length: 15 amino acids. The V end lost 2 bases, the J end lost 5 bases, and 16 bases lay between the germline ends. The chain's CDR3 is CASSQPNYPPDEQYF. Written as DNA, the CDR3 is TGCGCCAGCAGCCAACCTAATTACCCCCCTGACGAGCAGTACTTC.

This clonotype was counted a few times. The rearrangement uses TRBV20-1 and TRBJ1-5; D unresolved. Germline V gene lookup returns CDR1 DFQATT and CDR2 SNEGSKA (reference sequence). Trimming stripped 1 base from V and 7 bases from J, with 8 bases between. The CDR3 totals 12 residues. CDR3 DNA: TGCAGTGCTAGAGTCCCCGTGCAGCCCCAGCATTTT. Encoded protein: CSARVPVQPQHF.

The V and J genes are TRBV21-1 and TRBJ1-4. TRBV21-1 constitutes a pseudogene. This CDR3 spans 16 amino acids. The CDR3 sequence is CASSKDLAETNEKLFF. DNA for the CDR3: TGTGCCAGCAGCAAAGACCTAGCAGAAACTAATGAAAAACTGTTTTTT.

A few counts support this clonotype. The chain employs TRBV12-3 or TRBV12-4 and TRBJ2-3; D perhaps matches TRBD2 (6 bases). V lost 0 bases and J lost 0, with 13 bases in between. CDR3 length: 17 residues. The CDR3 region is CASSLALGGSSTDTQYF. The CDR3, as DNA: TGTGCCAGCAGTTTAGCGCTTGGAGGGTCAAGCACAGATACGCAGTATTTT.

The chain combines TRBV11-2 with TRBJ2-5; 13 positions agree with TRBD2. The CDR3 is 17 residues long. After removal of 2 bases from V and 11 bases from J, the junction contained 14 bases not matched to a gene. Looked up from germline, CDR1 is SGHAT and CDR2 is FQNNGV. The CDR3 sequence is CASSLIRTSGGNNEQYF. CDR3 bases: TGTGCCAGCAGCTTAATCCGGACTAGCGGGGGAAACAATGAGCAGTACTTC.

This rearrangement joins TRBV29-1 to TRBJ2-1; D is uncertain. The germline gives CDR1 SQVTM, CDR2 ANQGSEA. This CDR3 spans 11 amino acids. Trimming took 4 bases from V and 6 from J, leaving 7 bases between them. CDR3 sequence reads: CSVVLVNEQFF. CDR3 nucleotide sequence: TGCAGCGTTGTTCTAGTCAATGAGCAGTTCTTC.

This clonotype was detected only a few times. The V call is TRBV18, the J call TRBJ2-7; 7 nucleotides match TRBD1. The junction had 10 bases not matched to a gene; V was cut back by 1 base and J by 4 bases. Germline V lookup: CDR1 KGHSH, CDR2 LQKENI. The CDR3 spans 16 residues. The CDR3 nucleotides read TGTGCCAGCTCACCACAATTCGCAGGGGGATGGTACGAGCAGTACTTC. The encoded protein is CASSPQFAGGWYEQYF. The full variable domain, rest sourced from reference TRBV18 and TRBJ2-7, is NAGVMQNPRHLVRRRGQEARLRCSPMKGHSHVYWYRQLPEEGLKFMVYLQKENIIDESGMPKERFSAEFPKEGPSILRIQQVVRGDSAAYFCASSPQFAGGWYEQYFGPGTRLTVT.

The rearrangement uses TRBV6-2 or TRBV6-3 and TRBJ1-1; 9 bases fit TRBD1. The CDR3 consists of 17 residues. Germline V CDR1 and CDR2: MNHEY, SVGEGT. After removal of 6 bases from V and 0 bases from J, the junction contained 11 bases not matched to a gene. The CDR3, as DNA: TGTGCCAGCAGAACAGGGGGCCTAAAGGACCTGAACACTGAAGCTTTCTTT. It codes for CASRTGGLKDLNTEAFF.

The CDR3 DNA sequence: TGTGCCAGCAGCGCCCCGGGACTAGGGGGCACAGATACGCAGTATTTT. Its protein product is CASSAPGLGGTDTQYF. The chain combines TRBV9 with TRBJ2-3, with 8 nucleotides matching TRBD2. CDR1 is SGDLS, CDR2 YYNGEE, per germline. The CDR3 spans 16 residues. V shed 3 bases and J 1 base; nucleotides not matched to a gene: 7. The variable domain in full, completed from reference TRBV9 and TRBJ2-3, reads DSGVTQTPKHLITATGQRVTLRCSPRSGDLSVYWYQQSLDQGLQFLIQYYNGEERAKGNILERFSAQQFPDLHSELNLSSLELGDSALYFCASSAPGLGGTDTQYFGPGTRLTVL.